Following are 15 T cell receptor beta chains from one sample sequenced in a study of human T cells and chemical hapten exposure. Time point denoted: pre-sensitization, week 0. The treatment here: therapeutic diphenylcyclopropenone sensitization with weekly scalp DPC. TCRdb reprocessed the RACE reads with MiXCR, giving one entry per CDR3 protein. The sample consists of 300,000 to 450,000 distinct CDR3 sequences, approximately 5.8% of them appearing once. Sequencing used whole blood, obtained in connection with sensitization to the hapten diphenylcyclopropenone (DPC). All receptors come from a woman aged 18-30 years with alopecia areata. Some clones in this sample may be carry-over from other donors' samples.

V usage is TRBV15 and J usage is TRBJ2-7; 8 bases align to TRBD1. V shed 4 bases and J 4 bases; nucleotides not matched to a gene: 3. Germline V gene lookup returns CDR1 LNHNV and CDR2 YYDKDF (reference sequence). CDR3 size: 13 residues. This chain's CDR3 is CATSMDRVYEQYF. The CDR3 region has the DNA TGTGCCACCAGCATGGACAGGGTGTACGAGCAGTACTTC. Supplemented by reference TRBV15 and TRBJ2-7, the full variable domain reads DAMVIQNPRYQVTQFGKPVTLSCSQTLNHNVMYWYQQKSSQAPKLLFHYYDKDFNNEADTPDNFQSRRPNTSFCFLDIRSPGLGDTAMYLCATSMDRVYEQYFGPGTRLTVT.

The sample holds many counts of this clonotype. The rearrangement uses TRBV7-8 and TRBJ1-5, with D possibly TRBD1 on 5 matching bases. V lost 1 base and J lost 5, with 6 bases in between. CDR1 is SGHVS, CDR2 FQNEAQ, per germline. The CDR3 has 13 amino acids. The CDR3 DNA reads as TGTGCCAGCAGCTTAGTAGGGGATCAGCCCCAGCATTTT. Residues: CASSLVGDQPQHF.

The chain couples TRBV6-5 to TRBJ2-2; D not certain. Germline V gene sequence: CDR1 MNHEY, CDR2 SVGAGI. The CDR3 contains 14 residues. Deletions cut 5 bases from V and 2 bases from J, with 9 bases between. The CDR3 spells CASSQTVNTGELFF. The CDR3 nucleotides are TGTGCCAGCAGTCAGACGGTTAACACCGGGGAGCTGTTTTTT.

The rearrangement joins TRBV28 to TRBJ1-1; unclear D gene. The V gene lost 3 bases and the J gene lost 5 bases, with 10 bases spanning the gap. CDR1 and CDR2 (germline): MDHEN, SYDVKM. The CDR3 extends over 13 amino acids. The CDR3 loop is CASSFPGLTEAFF. In DNA, the CDR3 is TGTGCCAGCAGTTTCCCGGGGTTGACTGAAGCTTTCTTT.

Written as DNA, the CDR3 is TGTGCCAGCAGTAGGGGGACGCCCATTTTCACAGATACGCAGTATTTT. Protein product: CASSRGTPIFTDTQYF. The chain employs TRBV6-5 and TRBJ2-3; D is possibly TRBD1 (6 bases). The V gene lost 5 bases and the J gene lost 2 bases, with 17 bases spanning the gap. The germline V gene encodes CDR1 MNHEY and CDR2 SVGAGI. The CDR3 spans 16 residues.

The chain employs TRBV13 and TRBJ1-1, with a tentative D call TRBD1 (5 bases). Trimming pared 4 bases from V and 2 bases from J, leaving 14 bases between. Germline V gives CDR1 PRHDT, CDR2 FYEKMQ (reference sequence). This CDR3 has 15 amino acids. CDR3 sequence (DNA): TGTGCCAGCAGCTGGTCGGCCGGGGGTAACACTGAAGCTTTCTTT. As protein: CASSWSAGGNTEAFF.

The V and J genes are TRBV6-5 and TRBJ2-7; D remains unclear. Trimming took off 10 bases at V and 4 bases at J, with 17 bases between the two ends. This CDR3 comprises 13 residues. CDR1 is MNHEY and CDR2 is SVGAGI in the germline V gene. This CDR3 is CATLGRQTYEQYF. CDR3 nucleotide sequence: TGTGCCACCCTTGGCCGCCAAACTTACGAGCAGTACTTC.

As regards this clonotype: Since a much larger clone is just one base distant, this may be a read error. The V and J genes are TRBV6-2 or TRBV6-3 and TRBJ1-1, with TRBD1 matching 7 bases. Germline CDR1 MNHEY, CDR2 SVGEGT. The CDR3 contains 16 residues. The chain's CDR3 is CASSYSLRQGGAEAFF. The DNA of the CDR3 is TGTGCCAGCAGCTACTCCCTGCGACAGGGTGGCGCTGAAGCTTTCTTT.

This clonotype was found many times. This chain links TRBV5-4 with TRBJ2-1, with D tentatively TRBD2 (5 bases). CDR1 is SGHNT, CDR2 YYREEE, per germline (reference sequence). Trimming stripped 3 bases from V and 4 bases from J, with 11 bases between. CDR3 size: 14 residues. The CDR3, as DNA: TGTGCCAGCAGCTCCGGGATAGATTACAATGAGCAGTTCTTC. Amino acids: CASSSGIDYNEQFF.

This clonotype has more than one count but fewer than ten. This rearrangement joins TRBV10-3 to TRBJ2-1; D is undetermined. The V gene's germline CDR1 is ENHRY and CDR2 SYGVKD. This CDR3 spans 16 amino acids. The V and J ends lost 0 bases and 0 bases respectively, with 9 bases between them. DNA for the CDR3: TGTGCCATCAGTGAGTCCCCCTATAGCTCCTACAATGAGCAGTTCTTC. As protein: CAISESPYSSYNEQFF.

The table lists this clonotype with many counts. The chain uses TRBV6-2 or TRBV6-3 and TRBJ1-6; 7 bases fit TRBD1. The germline V gene encodes CDR1 MNHEY and CDR2 SVGEGT. The J segment lost 7 bases and the V segment lost 6 bases, leaving 12 bases of the junction unmatched. This CDR3 comprises 16 residues. The CDR3 reads CASRPDRAPGNSPLHF. DNA for the CDR3: TGTGCCAGCAGGCCTGACAGGGCCCCGGGGAATTCACCCCTCCACTTT.

In this sample, this clonotype turned up many times. J is TRBJ2-7 and V is TRBV10-3; perhaps TRBD1 as D (5 bases). V was trimmed by 2 bases and J by 6 bases, leaving 8 bases between them. Germline V lookup: CDR1 ENHRY, CDR2 SYGVKD. The CDR3 has 12 amino acids. CDR3 loop: CAISETGPEQYF. CDR3 nucleotide sequence: TGTGCCATCAGTGAGACAGGTCCCGAGCAGTACTTC.

V usage is TRBV28 and J usage is TRBJ2-3; 7 nucleotides align to TRBD1. The CDR3 loop spans 13 amino acids. Germline loops: CDR1 MDHEN, CDR2 SYDVKM. V dropped 6 bases and J dropped 4; count of bases not matched to a gene: 4. CDR3 coding DNA: TGTGCCAGCAGCCGCGGACAGGCAGATACGCAGTATTTT. Protein product: CASSRGQADTQYF.

This clonotype was picked up many times. The V and J genes are TRBV7-2 and TRBJ1-4, with 7 positions matching TRBD1. With V trimmed by 4 bases and J by 8 bases, 13 bases remained unmatched. The CDR3 is 16 amino acids. Germline assignment: CDR1 SGHTA and CDR2 FQGNSA. For the CDR3, the DNA is TGTGCCAGCAGCTCCGGACAGGCCGGGCTTGGGGAAAAACTGTTTTTT. Protein: CASSSGQAGLGEKLFF.

V is TRBV7-2 and J is TRBJ2-2; the D is unclear. The CDR3 runs 17 residues. Trimming pared 6 bases from V and 0 bases from J, leaving 17 bases between. Germline CDR1 SGHTA, CDR2 FQGNSA. Here the CDR3 DNA reads TGTGCCAGCAGTTTCCATACGAGTTATACGAACACCGGGGAGCTGTTTTTT. Translation: CASSFHTSYTNTGELFF.